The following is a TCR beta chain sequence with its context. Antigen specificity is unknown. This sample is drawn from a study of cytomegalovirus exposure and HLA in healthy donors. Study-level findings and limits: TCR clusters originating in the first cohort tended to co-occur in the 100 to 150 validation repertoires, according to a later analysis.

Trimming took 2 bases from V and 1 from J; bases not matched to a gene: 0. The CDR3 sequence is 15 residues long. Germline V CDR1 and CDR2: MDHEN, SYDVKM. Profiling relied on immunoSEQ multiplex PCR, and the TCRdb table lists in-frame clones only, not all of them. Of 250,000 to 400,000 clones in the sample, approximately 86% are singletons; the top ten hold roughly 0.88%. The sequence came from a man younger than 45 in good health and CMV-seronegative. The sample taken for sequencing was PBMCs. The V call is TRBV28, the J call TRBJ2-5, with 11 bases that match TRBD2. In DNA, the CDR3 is TGTGCCAGCAGTTTACTAGCGGGAGGCCAAGAGACCCAGTACTTC. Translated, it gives CASSLLAGGQETQYF. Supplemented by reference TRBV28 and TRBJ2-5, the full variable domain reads DVKVTQSSRYLVKRTGEKVFLECVQDMDHENMFWYRQDPGLGLRLIYFSYDVKMKEKGDIPEGYSVSREKKERFSLILESASTNQTSMYLCASSLLAGGQETQYFGPGTRLLVL.